This T cell receptor beta chain was retrieved from a study of siplizumab effects on memory and regulatory T cells. The CDR3 runs 14 residues. CDR1 and CDR2 from the germline V gene are MNHNY and SVGAGI (reference sequence). V was cut by 6 bases and J by 3 bases, with 13 bases left in between. Only in-frame clones appear in the TCRdb table, and some are missing; sequencing was by immunoSEQ multiplex PCR. This sample has about 100,000 clones; 92% occur once, and the top ten carry about 1.1%. Regarding this clone: What it recognizes is unknown.

Study findings and constraints: The study found that mappable alloreactive CD4+ clones averaged around 69% Treg-derived with siplizumab and approximately 27% in controls.

The chain joins TRBV6-6 to TRBJ2-3; D is unclear. The TCR was taken from a human donor in good health. Sequenced input: CD4+ T cells sorted from blood. CDR3 region: CASRLDLGTDTQYF. The CDR3 coding sequence is TGTGCCAGCAGGCTCGACTTGGGGACAGATACGCAGTATTTT.